The 18 T cell receptor beta chains listed next were all sequenced from one sample in a study of regulatory T cells in long-lasting Graves disease. Combining iRepertoire HTBI primers with Arm-PCR of CDR3 regions, the authors built TCR beta libraries. MiXCR, applied by TCRdb to the multiplex PCR reads, yields one record per CDR3 protein. The table records 380,000 or so distinct CDR3 sequences, roughly 17% of them present only once. Described time point: newly diagnosed GD, antithyroid drugs for less than 3 months. Isolated PBMC RNA provided the starting material for the TCR library. This same sample was also part of a study on T cells in Graves' hyperthyroidism and ophthalmopathy.

The sample was peripheral blood mononuclear cells (PBMCs), taken at new diagnosis, from a patient treated with antithyroid drugs. The receptors originated from a woman aged 18-29 years with Graves disease.

The chain uses TRBV6-1 and TRBJ2-1; 8 bases agree with TRBD1. Germline assignment: CDR1 MNHNS and CDR2 SASEGT. The CDR3 covers 11 residues. J lost 16 bases, V lost 6 bases, and 8 bases had no gene match. The CDR3 spells CASRGGQAQFF. The CDR3 DNA reads as TGTGCCAGCAGGGGGGGACAGGCGCAATTCTTC.

This clonotype was recorded only once. A clone one base away is much larger, so this may be a read error. CDR3: CASSAGQSSNQPQDF. In DNA, the CDR3 is TGTGCCAGCAGCGCGGGACAGAGTAGCAATCAGCCCCAGGATTTT. The rearrangement uses TRBV5-5 and TRBJ1-5; 7 positions match TRBD1. The CDR3 runs to 15 residues. CDR1 SGHKS and CDR2 YYEKEE come from the germline V gene (reference sequence).

This clonotype was observed a few times. The chain recombines TRBV6-5 with TRBJ2-4; 7 bases line up with TRBD1. Germline trimming cut 0 bases from V and 5 bases from J; bases unmatched to any gene: 4. Germline CDR1 MNHEY, CDR2 SVGAGI. This CDR3 spans 15 amino acids. For the CDR3, the DNA is TGTGCCAGCAGTTACTCGGCAGGGGGTCAAAACATTCAGTACTTC. This encodes CASSYSAGGQNIQYF.

The V and J genes are TRBV5-6 and TRBJ2-3; TRBD2 aligns across 7 bases. The CDR3 contains 16 residues. The V and J ends lost 4 bases and 0 bases, in that order; junction bases with no gene match: 8. Germline values: CDR1 SGHDT, CDR2 YYEEEE. This chain's CDR3 is CASSAPSGTSTDTQYF. The DNA for the CDR3 is TGTGCCAGCAGCGCGCCTAGCGGAACTAGCACAGATACGCAGTATTTT.

This clonotype was seen many times. V is TRBV20-1 and J is TRBJ2-7, with 7 bases lining up with TRBD2. V gave up 6 bases and J gave up 3 bases; unmatched junction bases: 11. The germline V gene encodes CDR1 DFQATT and CDR2 SNEGSKA (reference sequence). The CDR3 sequence is 14 residues long. The CDR3 sequence is CSAPSGGDHYEQYF. CDR3 DNA sequence: TGCAGTGCCCCTAGTGGGGGGGACCACTACGAGCAGTACTTC.

The sample holds many counts of this clonotype. The chain links TRBV5-1 to TRBJ2-5, with 7 bases that match TRBD2. The germline CDR1 and CDR2 sequences are SGHRS and YFSETQ. Germline trimming cut 4 bases from V and 3 bases from J; bases unmatched to any gene: 9. The CDR3 runs to 15 residues. The CDR3 coding sequence is TGCGCCAGCAGCGATCCGGGACTACAAAAAGAGACCCAGTACTTC. Translated, it gives CASSDPGLQKETQYF.

About this clonotype: This could be a read error, since a much larger clone is one nucleotide away. This rearrangement joins TRBV2 to TRBJ2-5; TRBD1 matches at 7 bases. The CDR3 spans 14 residues. With 1 base clipped from V and 4 bases from J, the junction kept 3 bases outside the gene matches. Germline V gene lookup returns CDR1 SNHLY and CDR2 FYNNEI. CDR3 loop: CASSEERQGETQYF. The CDR3 DNA follows: TGTGCCAGCAGTGAAGAGAGACAGGGAGAGACCCAGTACTTC.

The J gene is TRBJ1-2, the V gene TRBV30, with D maybe TRBD1 (6 bases). CDR3 length: 13 residues. The ends were cut back, 1 base at V and 7 bases at J, with 13 bases in the middle. Looked up from germline, CDR1 is GTSNPN and CDR2 is SVGIG (reference sequence). The CDR3 DNA reads as TGTGCCTGGAGTGATGGGGGCTCGTTTGGCTACACCTTC. Protein: CAWSDGGSFGYTF.

Worth noting for this clonotype: This clone may be a read error of a much larger clone one base away. The final CDR3 position lacks the conserved phenylalanine or tryptophan, pointing to a likely read error. The chain uses TRBV6-1 and TRBJ1-1; tentative D call: TRBD1 (5 bases). The CDR3 extends over 14 amino acids. The V and J ends lost 8 bases and 3 bases respectively, with 16 bases between them. The germline V gene has CDR1 MNHNS and CDR2 SASEGT. The CDR3: CASFRLGPDTEAFL. As DNA, the CDR3 is TGTGCCAGCTTTCGGCTGGGGCCGGACACTGAAGCTTTCCTT.

This chain joins TRBV12-3 or TRBV12-4 and TRBJ2-2, with D maybe TRBD2 (5 bases). This CDR3 has 14 residues. V lost 5 bases to trimming and J lost 7 bases, with 14 bases between them. The CDR3 bases are TGTGCCAGCAGTCTAGGAGGAGCCTTCGGGGAGCTGTTTTTT. This codes for CASSLGGAFGELFF.

Many counts were recorded for this clonotype. An end of the junction does not agree with germline; a read error may underlie this. The chain joins TRBV5-5 to TRBJ1-1; D not certain. Germline values: CDR1 SGHKS, CDR2 YYEKEE (reference sequence). This CDR3 comprises 14 residues. The CDR3 here is CASSHQPGKGEAFF. CDR3 nucleotides: TGCGCCAGCAGCCACCAGCCTGGGAAGGGTGAAGCTTTCTTT.

This clonotype was counted many times. The chain carries TRBV12-3 or TRBV12-4 and TRBJ1-3; no reliable D call. V lost 2 bases to trimming and J lost 0 bases, with 11 bases between them. The CDR3 loop spans 16 amino acids. The CDR3 loop reads CASSLLLQSSGNTIYF. The CDR3 DNA reads as TGTGCCAGCAGTTTACTGTTACAAAGCTCTGGAAACACCATATATTTT.

This clonotype showed up many times. The rearrangement links TRBV28 to TRBJ2-5; D possibly matches TRBD1 or TRBD2 (6 bases each). The germline gives CDR1 MDHEN, CDR2 SYDVKM. Trimming took 2 bases from V and 5 from J, leaving 9 bases between them. The CDR3 is made up of 13 amino acids. CDR3 in DNA: TGTGCCAGCAGTTTAAGGGGGGTGGAGACCCAGTACTTC. Its protein product is CASSLRGVETQYF.

This clonotype was seen many times. The genes are TRBV20-1 and TRBJ2-7; the D gene is possibly TRBD1 (7 bases). V was trimmed by 3 bases and J by 7 bases, leaving 19 bases between them. Per germline, CDR1 DFQATT and CDR2 SNEGSKA (reference sequence). This CDR3 has 14 amino acids. CDR3 sequence reads: CSARVFAGGNEQYF. CDR3 nucleotides: TGCAGTGCTAGGGTCTTTGCAGGGGGGAATGAGCAGTACTTC.

This clonotype was observed many times. The junction does not match germline at one end; this may be a read error. The chain couples TRBV11-2 to TRBJ2-1; tentative D call: TRBD1 (5 bases). Germline CDR1 reads SGHAT; CDR2 reads FQNNGV. CDR3 size: 14 residues. The CDR3 sequence: CASSLEVQGSEHFF. CDR3 nucleotides: TGTGCCAGCAGCTTAGAAGTGCAGGGAAGTGAGCATTTCTTC.

A remark on this clonotype: At one end the junction does not follow the germline gene, possibly because of a read error. The V and J genes are TRBV5-1 and TRBJ1-5; a possible D gene is TRBD1 (6 bases). The CDR3 contains 13 residues. Germline V CDR1 and CDR2: SGHRS, YFSETQ. The CDR3 DNA reads TGTGCCAGCAGCGCTGACAGGAATCAGCCCCAGCATTTT. Translated: CASSADRNQPQHF.

The chain links TRBV5-5 to TRBJ1-1, with TRBD1 identical over 12 bases. This CDR3 has 18 residues. Germline assignment: CDR1 SGHKS and CDR2 YYEKEE (reference sequence). Losses at the gene ends were 5 bases for V and 4 bases for J; bases not matched to a gene: 15. The CDR3 region has the DNA TGTGCCAGCAGTTTTAGGCCGGGACAGGGGGCGGGTGGCACTGAAGCTTTCTTT. Translation: CASSFRPGQGAGGTEAFF.

This clonotype was seen repeatedly, ten times or more. The J gene is TRBJ1-5, the V gene TRBV11-2, with 10 bases matching TRBD1. The V and J ends lost 5 bases and 0 bases, in that order; junction bases with no gene match: 1. Looked up from germline, CDR1 is SGHAT and CDR2 is FQNNGV. This CDR3 is 15 amino acids long. Here the CDR3 reads CASSRTGGSNQPQHF. In DNA form, the CDR3 reads TGTGCCAGCAGCCGGACAGGGGGTAGCAATCAGCCCCAGCATTTT.